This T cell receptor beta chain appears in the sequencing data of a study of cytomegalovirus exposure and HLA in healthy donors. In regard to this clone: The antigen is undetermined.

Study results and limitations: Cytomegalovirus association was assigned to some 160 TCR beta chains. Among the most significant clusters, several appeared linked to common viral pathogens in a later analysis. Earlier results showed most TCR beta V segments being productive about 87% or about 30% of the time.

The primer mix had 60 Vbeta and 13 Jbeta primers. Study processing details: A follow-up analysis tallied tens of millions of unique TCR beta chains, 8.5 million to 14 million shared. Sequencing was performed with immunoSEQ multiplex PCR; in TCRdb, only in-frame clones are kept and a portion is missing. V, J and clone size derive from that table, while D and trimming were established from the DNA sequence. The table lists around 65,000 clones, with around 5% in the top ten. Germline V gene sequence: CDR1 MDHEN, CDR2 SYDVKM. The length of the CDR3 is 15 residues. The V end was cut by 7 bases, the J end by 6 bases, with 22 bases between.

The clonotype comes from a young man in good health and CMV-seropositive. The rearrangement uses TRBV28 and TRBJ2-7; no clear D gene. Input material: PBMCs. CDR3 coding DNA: TGTGCCAGCATTCCTACCCATCCTGCCATCCGCGAGCAGTACTTC. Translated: CASIPTHPAIREQYF.